The T cell receptor (beta chain) under discussion was sequenced for a study of a mutant IDH1 vaccine in newly diagnosed glioma. Looking at the study overall: Treated individuals were roughly 62% male and roughly 40% female, averaging roughly 39 years of age.

Details on this clone: Its antigen is not identified.

The trim removed 5 bases at V and 9 bases at J, leaving 13 bases unmatched. CDR1 MGHDK and CDR2 SYGVNS come from the germline V gene. CDR3 length: 17 amino acids. Time point here: week 5, during vaccination. A single vaccine dose contained 300 ug of mutant IDH1 20-mer peptide, and topical imiquimod was used with it. Generated by immunoSEQ multiplex PCR, the TCRdb table keeps only in-frame clones and is missing some. The sample carries around 23,000 clones, around 79% recorded once. This receptor was identified in a man aged 35 to 55 with glioma. The chain links TRBV25-1 to TRBJ1-6; 10 bases align to TRBD1. The source was PBMCs, collected from a glioma patient whose treatment included an IDH1 peptide vaccine. CDR3 nucleotides: TGTGCCAGCAGTAAACACCGTGGACAGGGGGGGGTTTCACCCCTCCACTTT. Residues: CASSKHRGQGGVSPLHF. Full variable domain (rest looked up from reference TRBV25-1 and TRBJ1-6): EADIYQTPRYLVIGTGKKITLECSQTMGHDKMYWYQQDPGMELHLIHYSYGVNSTEKGDLSSESTVSRIRTEHFPLTLESARPSHTSQYLCASSKHRGQGGVSPLHFGNGTRLTVT.